One and the same sample provided the 18 T cell receptor beta chains below, sequenced in a study of blood T cell repertoires in COVID-19. Here immunoSEQ multiplex PCR was the method, and the copy in TCRdb shows in-frame clones only, minus some. The data contain 300,000 to 450,000 clones, roughly 87% of them singletons. Sequenced input: PBMCs or T cells enriched from blood (not recorded which). All receptors come from a woman aged 25 to 39 who had recovered from COVID-19.

The V gene is TRBV7-9, the J gene TRBJ1-1; possibly TRBD1 for D (6 bases). Germline lookup yields CDR1 SEHNR and CDR2 FQNEAQ (reference sequence). V lost 2 bases, J lost 0 bases, and 10 bases lay in between. There are 15 residues in the CDR3. The CDR3 nucleotides are TGTGCCAGCAGCTTAATCGACAGGATGAACACTGAAGCTTTCTTT. Translated: CASSLIDRMNTEAFF.

This sequence joins TRBV6-1 and TRBJ1-5; unclear D gene. In germline, CDR1 is MNHNS, CDR2 SASEGT. The V gene lost 2 bases and the J gene lost 1 base, with 9 bases spanning the gap. The length of the CDR3 is 15 residues. The CDR3 sequence: CASSESSGSNQPQHF. Here the CDR3 DNA reads TGTGCCAGCAGTGAATCCTCCGGGAGCAATCAGCCCCAGCATTTT.

V usage is TRBV7-6 and J usage is TRBJ1-4; D remains unclear. Germline CDR1 reads SGHVS; CDR2 reads FNYEAQ. The CDR3 length is 18 residues. V dropped 5 bases and J dropped 1 base, with 20 bases sitting between them. In nucleotides, the CDR3 is TGTGCCAGCAGCCTCCGGCAAGGAGGTGGTAGAACTAATGAAAAACTGTTTTTT. Protein product: CASSLRQGGGRTNEKLFF.

The CDR3 loop reads CASSLQGRMETQYF. DNA of the CDR3: TGCGCCAGCAGCTTGCAGGGAAGGATGGAGACCCAGTACTTC. The chain is built from TRBV5-1 and TRBJ2-5; possibly TRBD1 for D (5 bases). Trimming left V 1 base short and J 5 bases short, with 12 bases between. The CDR3 spans 14 residues. Germline V lookup: CDR1 SGHRS, CDR2 YFSETQ.

The rearrangement links TRBV5-1 to TRBJ1-2; possible D gene TRBD1, 5 bases. Germline V gives CDR1 SGHRS, CDR2 YFSETQ. V gave up 0 bases and J gave up 0 bases, with 9 bases separating them. CDR3 length equals 15 residues. CDR3 loop: CASSLVGGTNYGYTF. CDR3 nucleotides: TGCGCCAGCAGCTTGGTGGGGGGGACTAACTATGGCTACACCTTC.

V usage is TRBV19 and J usage is TRBJ2-3; D might be TRBD1 (6 bases). Trimming removed 3 bases at V and 4 bases at J, with 14 bases between. This CDR3 is built from 15 residues. The germline V gene encodes CDR1 LNHDA and CDR2 SQIVND (reference sequence). CDR3 sequence reads: CASSIGYRDPDTQYF. Written as DNA, the CDR3 is TGTGCCAGTAGTATCGGTTACAGGGACCCAGATACGCAGTATTTT.

V gene TRBV28 combines with J gene TRBJ1-4; D unresolved. Trimming shortened V by 2 bases and J by 7 bases, and 5 bases separated the two germline ends. The CDR3 runs to 12 residues. CDR1 is MDHEN, CDR2 SYDVKM, per germline. CDR3 region: CASSLEGEKLFF. In DNA, the CDR3 is TGTGCCAGCAGTTTAGAGGGTGAAAAACTGTTTTTT.

This chain uses TRBV6-5 with TRBJ1-2; no clear D. This CDR3 region has 15 residues. Germline CDR1 is MNHEY and CDR2 is SVGAGI. The V gene lost 6 bases and the J gene lost 6 bases, with 20 bases spanning the gap. The CDR3 is CASSRIILNPHGYTF. For the CDR3, the DNA is TGTGCCAGCAGCCGTATTATACTCAACCCCCATGGCTACACCTTC.

The chain links TRBV5-1 to TRBJ2-5, with 7 positions matching TRBD2. The J segment lost 3 bases and the V segment lost 0 bases, leaving 8 bases of the junction unmatched. The CDR3 is 16 residues long. Per germline, CDR1 SGHRS and CDR2 YFSETQ. This chain's CDR3 is CASSLGGTTREETQYF. The CDR3 DNA follows: TGCGCCAGCAGCTTGGGGGGGACTACCAGAGAAGAGACCCAGTACTTC.

The rearrangement links TRBV5-8 to TRBJ2-7; 8 bases are shared with TRBD1. The germline gives CDR1 SGHTS, CDR2 YDEGEE. CDR3 length equals 15 residues. V lost 2 bases, J lost 3 bases, and 7 bases stayed unmatched. CDR3 bases: TGTGCCAGCAGCTTCCGGGACAGGAGACACTACGAGCAGTACTTC. Translated, it gives CASSFRDRRHYEQYF.

The chain couples TRBV5-6 to TRBJ2-7, with TRBD1 matching over 10 bases. This CDR3 is built from 16 residues. With 4 bases clipped from V and 0 bases from J, the junction kept 7 bases outside the gene matches. Germline CDR1 SGHDT, CDR2 YYEEEE. The CDR3 is CASSTGQGGRSYEQYF. The CDR3, as DNA: TGTGCCAGCAGCACCGGACAGGGGGGACGCTCCTACGAGCAGTACTTC.

This chain uses TRBV6-2 or TRBV6-3 with TRBJ2-7, with 11 positions matching TRBD2. V lost 4 bases, J lost 7 bases, and 12 bases stayed unmatched. The CDR3 spans 16 residues. Germline V gene lookup returns CDR1 MNHEY and CDR2 SVGEGT. The CDR3 protein is CASSFSVAGGPEEQYF. The CDR3 bases are TGTGCCAGCAGTTTCTCCGTAGCGGGGGGGCCTGAAGAGCAGTACTTC.

The V gene is TRBV11-2, the J gene TRBJ2-7; 8 positions match TRBD1. With 9 bases clipped from V and 2 bases from J, the junction kept 12 bases outside the gene matches. The CDR3 has 15 amino acids. Germline-derived CDR1 and CDR2 are SGHAT and FQNNGV. CDR3 bases: TGTGCCAGTCACCAGGGGGCGCGAGGGACCTACGAGCAGTACTTC. Its translation is CASHQGARGTYEQYF.

V gene TRBV6-5 combines with J gene TRBJ1-2; D unresolved. The germline V gene has CDR1 MNHEY and CDR2 SVGAGI. With 2 bases removed from V and 4 bases from J, the gap between germline ends came to 14 bases. The CDR3 totals 15 residues. CDR3 loop: CASSYGGREGYGYTF. The CDR3, as DNA: TGTGCCAGCAGTTACGGCGGACGGGAGGGCTATGGCTACACCTTC.

This clone occurred once. The J gene is TRBJ1-1, the V gene TRBV12-1; the table calls TRBD1, which could not be checked here. TRBV12-1 is described as a pseudogene. The CDR3 totals 12 residues. The CDR3: CASAQSNTEAFF. The CDR3 DNA reads as TGTGCCAGCGCACAGTCGAACACTGAAGCTTTCTTT.

This chain connects TRBV4-1 to TRBJ2-1; D is perhaps TRBD1 (5 bases). CDR1 is MGHRA, CDR2 YSYEKL, per germline. The CDR3 contains 17 residues. V was pared by 0 bases and J by 9 bases, with 21 bases between. CDR3 DNA: TGCGCCAGCAGCCAAGAAAAGTCGATAGGGGCTTCTCCTGAGCAGTTCTTC. It specifies CASSQEKSIGASPEQFF.

The chain has TRBV30 and TRBJ2-4; 15 bases map to TRBD2. V shed 2 bases and J 2 bases; nucleotides not matched to a gene: 10. Per the germline V gene, CDR1 is GTSNPN and CDR2 is SVGIG (reference sequence). The CDR3 consists of 19 residues. DNA of the CDR3: TGTGCCTGGAGTCCGGGACTAGCGGGGGGACCGCTTTCCAAAAACATTCAGTACTTC. Translating it yields CAWSPGLAGGPLSKNIQYF.

The chain links TRBV30 to TRBJ2-7; D perhaps matches TRBD2 (5 bases). From germline, CDR1 is GTSNPN and CDR2 SVGIG (reference sequence). V was pared by 0 bases and J by 2 bases, with 8 bases between. The CDR3 has 13 residues. CDR3 DNA: TGTGCCTGGAGTGTCGCGGGCGCCTACGAGCAGTACTTC. This gives the protein CAWSVAGAYEQYF.